This section outlines one TCR beta chain sequence together with its context. This entry comes from a study of blood T cell repertoires in COVID-19. Authors' processing steps: Reference gene primer amplification gave estimated nucleated cell counts. The method was immunoSEQ multiplex PCR; TCRdb's version includes in-frame clones alone and lacks a portion of them. The V and J calls and clone size are taken from that table; D and trimming were inferred from the DNA. This table holds 140,000 to 150,000 clones, around 80% found once. This CDR3 is built from 13 residues. V was shortened by 2 bases and J by 2 bases, with 6 bases between the two germline ends. CDR1 KGHSH and CDR2 LQKENI come from the germline V gene.

This rearrangement joins TRBV18 to TRBJ2-5; D not resolved. The TCR originated in a man in his fifties or sixties with active or convalescent COVID-19. Sequenced input: peripheral blood. The CDR3 DNA sequence: TGTGCCAGCTCACCAACACAGCAAGAGACCCAGTACTTC. Its protein product is CASSPTQQETQYF.